Listed below are T cell receptor beta chains from one sample, sequenced in a study of T cell repertoires in cytomegalovirus infection. TCRdb re-analysed the reads in MiXCR, keeping a single row per CDR3 protein. Of almost 500,000 distinct CDR3 sequences listed, around 10% were seen once; the top ten hold roughly 10%. The sequenced sample consisted of PBMCs. All receptors come from a human donor in good health (CMV status not recorded). Some clones in this sample may be carry-over from other donors' samples. Each CDR3 is given with its conserved first and last residue. Fields, in order: V gene, clone size, J gene, CDR3 length, D gene, CDR3 DNA, CDR3 protein. A D gene is named only where the DNA matches it firmly. Size is stated for part of the rows, as once, few or many counts, or as a class when the clone is expanded.

TRBV7-2	many	TRBJ2-7	17	.	TGTGCCAGCAGCCCGAATTTGTGGACGGAACAAACCTACGAGCAGTACTTC	CASSPNLWTEQTYEQYF
TRBV7-8	many	TRBJ2-2	15	.	TGTGCCAGCAGCATCTGGACAGAAAGGGCCGGGGAGCTGTTTTTT	CASSIWTERAGELFF
TRBV29-1	few	TRBJ2-2	14	.	TGCAGCGTGCTAGGCGGAGTAATGAACGGGGAGCTGTTTTTT	CSVLGGVMNGELFF
TRBV2	many	TRBJ2-3	14	.	TGTGCCAGTTCCCGTTCCCCAGGGCCAGATACGCAGTATTTT	CASSRSPGPDTQYF
TRBV7-6	many	TRBJ2-7	16	.	TGTGCCAGCAGCTTAGGGAGAGGACCCAAGGGGTACGAGCAGTACTTC	CASSLGRGPKGYEQYF
TRBV10-3	few	TRBJ1-1	14	.	TGTGCCATCAGTGAGTCGACAGAACCCCTGGGGGCTTTCTTT	CAISESTEPLGAFF
TRBV7-6	many	TRBJ2-7	14	TRBD2	TGTGCCAGCACACGGACTAGCGGGAGGTACGAGCAGTACTTC	CASTRTSGRYEQYF
TRBV12-3/TRBV12-4	many	TRBJ2-7	14	.	TGTGCCAGCAGCGCCGAAGGCGCCATCTCCGAGCAGTACTTC	CASSAEGAISEQYF
TRBV6-2/TRBV6-3	many	TRBJ2-2	12	.	TGTGCCACTACCGTAGCCACCGGGGAGCTGTTTTTT	CATTVATGELFF
TRBV29-1	.	TRBJ2-2	14	TRBD2	TGCAGCGTGCGACTAGCGGATAACACCGGGGAGCTGTTTTTT	CSVRLADNTGELFF
TRBV6-1	many	TRBJ1-2	14	.	TGTGCCAGCAGTGGAGCCCGGGGGAATCATGGCTACACCTTC	CASSGARGNHGYTF
TRBV19	many	TRBJ2-5	14	.	TGTGCCAGTAGTACAATCGACAGACAAGAGACCCAGTACTTC	CASSTIDRQETQYF
TRBV7-8	many	TRBJ1-1	16	.	TGTGCCAGCACCATTAAACCGGGGAGTCCGAACACTGAAGCTTTCTTT	CASTIKPGSPNTEAFF
TRBV18	few	TRBJ1-2	14	.	TGTGCCAGCTCTCGGGGAGACTCTTCCTATGGCTACACCTTC	CASSRGDSSYGYTF
TRBV27	many	TRBJ2-7	15	.	TGTGCCAGCAGTTTGTCGTATCAAGTTAGCTACGAGCAGTACTTC	CASSLSYQVSYEQYF
TRBV20-1	.	TRBJ2-5	15	.	TGCAGTGCTAGAGATTCCGGCAGGGGGGAAGAGACCCAGTACTTC	CSARDSGRGEETQYF
TRBV5-1	.	TRBJ2-1	14	.	TGCGCCAGCAGCTTGAGCCTAGAGAACAATGAGCAGTTCTTC	CASSLSLENNEQFF
TRBV9	few	TRBJ1-3	16	.	TGTGCCAGCAGCGTAGATGCCCAAGGGAATTCTAACACCATATATTTT	CASSVDAQGNSNTIYF
TRBV12-3/TRBV12-4	many	TRBJ2-2	13	TRBD1	TGTGCCAGCGTAAGACAGGGGACCGGGGAGCTGTTTTTT	CASVRQGTGELFF
TRBV30	few	TRBJ1-1	12	.	TGTGCCTGGGGGGAACCGGGACCAGAAGCTTTCTTT	CAWGEPGPEAFF
TRBV10-3	many	TRBJ1-6	19	TRBD1	TGTGCCATCAGTGGACCAGAGGGGGCGAGACAGGGCCGTAATTCACCCCTCCACTTT	CAISGPEGARQGRNSPLHF
TRBV29-1	.	TRBJ1-2	16	TRBD1	TGCAGCGTTGAAGGACAGGGGGCCCAAATGGGGTATGGCTACACCTTC	CSVEGQGAQMGYGYTF
TRBV7-9	many	TRBJ1-5	12	.	TGTGCCAGCAGCCTTACCGGGACGGCCCAGCATTTT	CASSLTGTAQHF
TRBV2	few	TRBJ2-3	12	.	TGTGCCAGCAAGGACCCGCCGGGGACGCAGTATTTT	CASKDPPGTQYF
TRBV7-9	many	TRBJ2-5	14	.	TGTGCCAGCAGCTTAGCGCACAATTGGGAGACCCAGTACTTC	CASSLAHNWETQYF
TRBV11-2	many	TRBJ2-7	14	.	TGTGCCAGCAGCTTAGTGAAACTCAACGGCGAGCAGTACTTC	CASSLVKLNGEQYF
TRBV19	few	TRBJ2-2	16	TRBD2	TGTGCCAGTAGTATCCGTGCGGGGGGGAGAACCGGGGAGCTGTTTTTT	CASSIRAGGRTGELFF
TRBV9	.	TRBJ2-3	16	.	TGTGCCAGCAGAGTAGAAGTAGGCGGGGCCACAGATACGCAGTATTTT	CASRVEVGGATDTQYF
TRBV7-2	many	TRBJ2-6	18	TRBD1	TGTGCCAGCACCAAGAGACAGGGAATTCGCTCTGGGGCCAACGTCCTGACTTTC	CASTKRQGIRSGANVLTF